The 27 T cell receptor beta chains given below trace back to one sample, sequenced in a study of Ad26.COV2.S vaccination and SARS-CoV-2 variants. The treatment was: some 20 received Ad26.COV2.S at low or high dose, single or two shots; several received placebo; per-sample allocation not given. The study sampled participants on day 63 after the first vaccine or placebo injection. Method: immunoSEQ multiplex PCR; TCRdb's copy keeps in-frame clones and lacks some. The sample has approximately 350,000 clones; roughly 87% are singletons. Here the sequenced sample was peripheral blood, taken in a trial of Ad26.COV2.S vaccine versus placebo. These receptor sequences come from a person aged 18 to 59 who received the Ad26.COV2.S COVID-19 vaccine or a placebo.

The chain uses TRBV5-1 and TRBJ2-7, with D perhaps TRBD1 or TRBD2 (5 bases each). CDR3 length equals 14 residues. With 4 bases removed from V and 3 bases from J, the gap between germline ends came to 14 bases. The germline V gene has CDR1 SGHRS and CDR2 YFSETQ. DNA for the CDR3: TGCGCCAGCAGCCCAGGGAGTAACAGCTACGAGCAGTACTTC. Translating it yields CASSPGSNSYEQYF.

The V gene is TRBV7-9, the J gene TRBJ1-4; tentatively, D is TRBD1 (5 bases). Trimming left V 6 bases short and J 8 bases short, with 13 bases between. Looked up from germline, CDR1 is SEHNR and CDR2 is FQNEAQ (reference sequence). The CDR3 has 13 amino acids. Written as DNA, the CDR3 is TGTGCCAGCAGTCCCAGATCAGGGGAAAAACTGTTTTTT. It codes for CASSPRSGEKLFF. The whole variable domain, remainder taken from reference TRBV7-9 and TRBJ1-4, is DTGVSQNPRHKITKRGQNVTFRCDPISEHNRLYWYRQTLGQGPEFLTYFQNEAQLEKSRLLSDRFSAERPKGSFSTLEIQRTEQGDSAMYLCASSPRSGEKLFFGSGTQLSVL.

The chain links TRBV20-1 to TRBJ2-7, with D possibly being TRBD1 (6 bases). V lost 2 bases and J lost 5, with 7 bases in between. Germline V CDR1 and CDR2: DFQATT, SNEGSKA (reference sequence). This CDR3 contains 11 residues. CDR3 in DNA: TGCAGTGCTAGATCAGGGGACGAGCAGTACTTC. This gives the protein CSARSGDEQYF.

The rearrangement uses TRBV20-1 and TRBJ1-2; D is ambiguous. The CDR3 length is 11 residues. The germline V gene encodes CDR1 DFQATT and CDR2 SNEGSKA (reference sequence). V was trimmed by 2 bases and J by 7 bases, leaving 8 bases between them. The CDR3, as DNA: TGCAGTGCTAGATGGGGATCTGGCTACACCTTC. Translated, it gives CSARWGSGYTF.

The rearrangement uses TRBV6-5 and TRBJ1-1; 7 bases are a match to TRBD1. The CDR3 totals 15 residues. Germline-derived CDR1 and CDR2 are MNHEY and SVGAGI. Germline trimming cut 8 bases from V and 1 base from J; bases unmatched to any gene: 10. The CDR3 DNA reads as TGTGCCAGCTCTTGGACAGGTCTGGAGAACACTGAAGCTTTCTTT. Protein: CASSWTGLENTEAFF.

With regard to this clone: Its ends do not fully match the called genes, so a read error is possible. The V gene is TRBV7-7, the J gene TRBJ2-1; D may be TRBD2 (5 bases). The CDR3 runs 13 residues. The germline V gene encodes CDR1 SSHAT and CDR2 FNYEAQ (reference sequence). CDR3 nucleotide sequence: TGTGCTAGCAGCTCCCTCGGGGTGAATGAGCAGTTCTTC. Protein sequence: CASSSLGVNEQFF. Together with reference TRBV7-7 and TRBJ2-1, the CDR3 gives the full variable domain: GAGVSQSPRYKVTKRGQDVTLRCDPISSHATLYWYQQALGQGPEFLTYFNYEAQPDKSGLPSDRFSAERPEGSISTLTIQRTEQRDSAMYRCASSSLGVNEQFFGPGTRLTVL.

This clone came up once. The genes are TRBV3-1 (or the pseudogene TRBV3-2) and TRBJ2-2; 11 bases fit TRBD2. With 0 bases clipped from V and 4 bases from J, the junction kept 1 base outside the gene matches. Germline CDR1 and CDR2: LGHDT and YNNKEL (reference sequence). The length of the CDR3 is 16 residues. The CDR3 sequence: CASSQDSGGGTGELFF. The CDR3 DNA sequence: TGTGCCAGCAGCCAAGATAGCGGGGGGGGCACCGGGGAGCTGTTTTTT.

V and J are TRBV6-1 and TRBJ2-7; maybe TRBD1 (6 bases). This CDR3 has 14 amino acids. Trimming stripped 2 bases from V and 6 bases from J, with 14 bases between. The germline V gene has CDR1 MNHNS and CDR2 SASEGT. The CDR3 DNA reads TGTGCCAGCAGTGAAACTTGGGACAAAAGCGAGCAGTACTTC. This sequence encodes CASSETWDKSEQYF.

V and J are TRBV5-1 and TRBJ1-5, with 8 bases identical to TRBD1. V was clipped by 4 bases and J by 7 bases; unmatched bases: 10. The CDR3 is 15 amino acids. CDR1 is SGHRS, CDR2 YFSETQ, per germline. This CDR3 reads CASSPPGQVEQPQHF. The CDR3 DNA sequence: TGCGCCAGCAGCCCGCCGGGACAGGTTGAGCAGCCCCAGCATTTT.

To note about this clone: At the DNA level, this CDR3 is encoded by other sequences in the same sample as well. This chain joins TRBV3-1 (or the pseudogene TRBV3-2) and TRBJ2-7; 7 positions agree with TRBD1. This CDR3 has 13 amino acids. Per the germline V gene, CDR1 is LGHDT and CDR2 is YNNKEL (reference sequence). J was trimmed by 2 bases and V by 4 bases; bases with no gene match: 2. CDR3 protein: CASSPTGAYEQYF. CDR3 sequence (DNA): TGTGCCAGCAGCCCAACAGGGGCCTACGAGCAGTACTTC.

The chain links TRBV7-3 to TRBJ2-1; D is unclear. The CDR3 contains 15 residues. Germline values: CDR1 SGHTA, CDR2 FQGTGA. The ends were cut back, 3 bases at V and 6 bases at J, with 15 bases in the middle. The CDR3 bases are TGTGCCAGCAGCTTTTTACGGTCGGATCTCAATGAGCAGTTCTTC. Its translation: CASSFLRSDLNEQFF.

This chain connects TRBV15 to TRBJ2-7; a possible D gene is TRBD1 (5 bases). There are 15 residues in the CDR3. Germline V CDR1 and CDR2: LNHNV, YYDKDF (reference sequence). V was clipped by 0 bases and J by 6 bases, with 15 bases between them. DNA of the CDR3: TGTGCCACCAGCAGAGAAGAAGGGGCGTTTACCGAGCAGTACTTC. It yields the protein CATSREEGAFTEQYF.

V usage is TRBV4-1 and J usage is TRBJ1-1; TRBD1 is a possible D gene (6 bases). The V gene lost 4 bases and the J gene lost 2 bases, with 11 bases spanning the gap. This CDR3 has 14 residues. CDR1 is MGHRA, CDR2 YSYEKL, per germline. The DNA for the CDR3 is TGCGCCAGCAGCCTCTCACAGGGAAACACTGAAGCTTTCTTT. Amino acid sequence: CASSLSQGNTEAFF.

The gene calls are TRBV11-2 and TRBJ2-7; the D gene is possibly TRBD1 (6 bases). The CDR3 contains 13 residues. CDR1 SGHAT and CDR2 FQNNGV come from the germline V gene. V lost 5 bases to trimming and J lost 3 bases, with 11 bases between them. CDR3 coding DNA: TGTGCCAGCAGCCCCTGGGACAACTACGAGCAGTACTTC. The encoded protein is CASSPWDNYEQYF.

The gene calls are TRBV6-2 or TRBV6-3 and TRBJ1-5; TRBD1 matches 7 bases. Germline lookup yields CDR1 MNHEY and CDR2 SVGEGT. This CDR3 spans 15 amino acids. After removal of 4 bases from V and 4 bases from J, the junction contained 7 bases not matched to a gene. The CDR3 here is CASSSPDRDNQPQHF. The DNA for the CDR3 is TGTGCCAGCAGTTCGCCCGACAGGGATAATCAGCCCCAGCATTTT.

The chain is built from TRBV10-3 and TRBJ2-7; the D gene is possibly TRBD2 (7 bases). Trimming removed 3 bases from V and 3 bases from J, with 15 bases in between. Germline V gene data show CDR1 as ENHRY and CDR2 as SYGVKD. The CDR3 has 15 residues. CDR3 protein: CAISDSGGASYEQYF. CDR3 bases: TGTGCCATCAGTGACTCGGGGGGCGCTAGCTACGAGCAGTACTTC.

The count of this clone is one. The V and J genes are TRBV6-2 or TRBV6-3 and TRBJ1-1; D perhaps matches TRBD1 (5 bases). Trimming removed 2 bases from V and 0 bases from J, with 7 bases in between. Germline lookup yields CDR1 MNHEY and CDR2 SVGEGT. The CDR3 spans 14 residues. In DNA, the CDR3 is TGTGCCAGCAGTTACCTAGGGGTGAACACTGAAGCTTTCTTT. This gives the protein CASSYLGVNTEAFF.

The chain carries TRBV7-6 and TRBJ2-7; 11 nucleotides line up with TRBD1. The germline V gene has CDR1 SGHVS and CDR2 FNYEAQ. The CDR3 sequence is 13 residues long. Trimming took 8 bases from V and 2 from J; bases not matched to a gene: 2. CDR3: CASRDRGTYEQYF. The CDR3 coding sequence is TGTGCCAGCCGGGACAGGGGGACCTACGAGCAGTACTTC. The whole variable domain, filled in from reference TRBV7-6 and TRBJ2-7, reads GAGVSQSPRYKVTKRGQDVALRCDPISGHVSLYWYRQALGQGPEFLTYFNYEAQQDKSGLPNDRFSAERPEGSISTLTIQRTEQRDSAMYRCASRDRGTYEQYFGPGTRLTVT.

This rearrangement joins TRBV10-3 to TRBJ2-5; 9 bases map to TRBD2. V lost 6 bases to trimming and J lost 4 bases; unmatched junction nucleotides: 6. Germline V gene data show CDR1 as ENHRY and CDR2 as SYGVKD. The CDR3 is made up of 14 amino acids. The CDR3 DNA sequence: TGTGCCATCAGCCGCGGGAGGGGTCCAGAGACCCAGTACTTC. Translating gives CAISRGRGPETQYF.

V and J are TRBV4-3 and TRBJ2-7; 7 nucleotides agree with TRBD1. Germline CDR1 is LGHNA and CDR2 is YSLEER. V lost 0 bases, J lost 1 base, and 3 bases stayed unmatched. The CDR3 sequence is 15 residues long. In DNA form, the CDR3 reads TGCGCCAGCAGCCAAGAAGGGACAGCTTCCTACGAGCAGTACTTC. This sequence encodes CASSQEGTASYEQYF.

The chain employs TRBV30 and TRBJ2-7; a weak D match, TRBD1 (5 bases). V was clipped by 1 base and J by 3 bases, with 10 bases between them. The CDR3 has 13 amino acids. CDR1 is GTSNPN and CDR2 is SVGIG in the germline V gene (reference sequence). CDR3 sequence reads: CAWSARVRYEQYF. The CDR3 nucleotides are TGTGCCTGGAGTGCCAGGGTGCGCTACGAGCAGTACTTC.

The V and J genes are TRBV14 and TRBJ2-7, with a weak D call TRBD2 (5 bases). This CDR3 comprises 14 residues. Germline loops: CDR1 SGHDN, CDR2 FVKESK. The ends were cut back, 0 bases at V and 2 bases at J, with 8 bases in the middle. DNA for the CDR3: TGTGCCAGCAGCCAAGAAGCGGTAACCTACGAGCAGTACTTC. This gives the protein CASSQEAVTYEQYF.

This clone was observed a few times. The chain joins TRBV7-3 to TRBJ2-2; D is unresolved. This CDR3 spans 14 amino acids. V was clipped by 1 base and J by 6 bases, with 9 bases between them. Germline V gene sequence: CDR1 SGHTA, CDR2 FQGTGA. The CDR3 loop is CASSLIGNAGELFF. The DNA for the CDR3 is TGTGCCAGCAGCTTAATCGGCAATGCCGGGGAGCTGTTTTTT.

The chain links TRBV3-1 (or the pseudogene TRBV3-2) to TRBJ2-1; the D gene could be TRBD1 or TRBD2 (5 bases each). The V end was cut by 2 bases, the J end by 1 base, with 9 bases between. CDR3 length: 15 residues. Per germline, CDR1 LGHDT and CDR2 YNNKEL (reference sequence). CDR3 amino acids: CASSQTGRSYNEQFF. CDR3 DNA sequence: TGTGCCAGCAGCCAAACGGGGCGGTCCTACAATGAGCAGTTCTTC.

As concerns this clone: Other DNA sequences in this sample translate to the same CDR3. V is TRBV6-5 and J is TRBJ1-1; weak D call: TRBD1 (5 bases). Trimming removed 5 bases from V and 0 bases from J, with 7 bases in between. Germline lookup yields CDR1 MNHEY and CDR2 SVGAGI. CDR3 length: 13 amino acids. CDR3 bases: TGTGCCAGCAGTAGGGGCCTGAACACTGAAGCTTTCTTT. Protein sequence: CASSRGLNTEAFF.

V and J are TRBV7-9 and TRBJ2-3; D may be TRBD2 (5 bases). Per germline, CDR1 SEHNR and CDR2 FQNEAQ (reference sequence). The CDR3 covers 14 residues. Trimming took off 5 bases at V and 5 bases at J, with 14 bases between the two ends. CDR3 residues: CASSRSTRGDTQYF. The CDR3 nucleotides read TGTGCCAGCAGCCGCAGCACTCGGGGAGATACGCAGTATTTT.

The CDR3 nucleotides are TGTGCCAGCAGTTCCCCCCGGGGATCTGTAGGCGAGCAGTACTTC. Its protein is CASSSPRGSVGEQYF. The V call is TRBV27, the J call TRBJ2-7; perhaps TRBD2 as D (5 bases). The length of the CDR3 is 15 residues. The ends were cut back, 4 bases at V and 6 bases at J, with 19 bases in the middle. Germline V gene lookup returns CDR1 MNHEY and CDR2 SMNVEV (reference sequence).